This entry lists 22 T cell receptor beta chains sequenced from one sample in a study of control samples from healthy donors and cancer patients (dated by TCRdb to 2020 to 2022). Library preparation employed the immunoSEQ multiplex PCR assay. What TCRdb holds here is the immuneACCESS table cut down to in-frame rearrangements. Part of the clones is not present; checked against another copy, under half of the missing clones reflect an unresolved V gene, and the others are unexplained. The sample table shows 65,000 to 85,000 clones, and 87% are seen once. About 2.1% of the sample rests with the top ten. Material for sequencing was PBMCs. The receptors were sampled from a woman aged 50 to 60 with head and neck cancer.

The chain combines TRBV2 with TRBJ1-1; D gene unclear. The CDR3 is made up of 14 amino acids. V lost 3 bases and J 0 bases, leaving 8 bases between the germline ends. The germline CDR1 and CDR2 sequences are SNHLY and FYNNEI. The CDR3, as DNA: TGTGCCAGCAGTGAGACTGGCATGAACACTGAAGCTTTCTTT. Its protein is CASSETGMNTEAFF. Together with reference TRBV2 and TRBJ1-1, the CDR3 gives the full variable domain: EPEVTQTPSHQVTQMGQEVILRCVPISNHLYFYWYRQILGQKVEFLVSFYNNEISEKSEIFDDQFSVERPDGSNFTLKIRSTKLEDSAMYFCASSETGMNTEAFFGQGTRLTVV.

The V and J genes are TRBV10-1 and TRBJ2-7, with 7 nucleotides matching TRBD1. Germline values: CDR1 WNHNN, CDR2 SYGVQD (reference sequence). V shed 7 bases, J shed 2 bases, and the junction held 11 bases outside the gene matches. The CDR3 has 15 residues. The CDR3 DNA sequence: TGCGCCAGCAAAATGGACAGGATGTCCCCCTACGAGCAGTACTTC. It encodes CASKMDRMSPYEQYF.

The V call is TRBV27, the J call TRBJ2-5; TRBD2 matches 9 bases. The trim removed 5 bases at V and 1 base at J, leaving 17 bases unmatched. Germline V gene lookup returns CDR1 MNHEY and CDR2 SMNVEV (reference sequence). The CDR3 runs to 19 residues. CDR3 DNA: TGTGCCAGCAGTCCAGTTCGGCTAGCGGGGAGGAGTTCCCAAGAGACCCAGTACTTC. Translated: CASSPVRLAGRSSQETQYF.

Of note for this clone: The sample contains more than one DNA sequence encoding this CDR3. The chain joins TRBV5-1 to TRBJ1-1; 9 positions agree with TRBD1. The germline V gene encodes CDR1 SGHRS and CDR2 YFSETQ. This CDR3 has 16 residues. Losses at the gene ends were 2 bases for V and 2 bases for J; bases not matched to a gene: 7. The CDR3 nucleotides are TGCGCCAGCAGCTTAAGACAGGGGGGGAGCAACACTGAAGCTTTCTTT. The encoded protein is CASSLRQGGSNTEAFF.

J is TRBJ1-4 and V is TRBV14; TRBD1 is a possible D gene (5 bases). The CDR3 is 13 residues long. Germline-derived CDR1 and CDR2 are SGHDN and FVKESK. Trimming cost V 1 base and J 13 bases, with 13 bases left between them. The CDR3: CASSQVQGQRLFF. CDR3 DNA sequence: TGTGCCAGCAGCCAAGTCCAGGGCCAAAGACTGTTTTTT.

The chain uses TRBV30 and TRBJ2-3, with 10 bases fitting TRBD2. Trimming removed 1 base from V and 3 bases from J; junction bases left unmatched: 4. Germline V CDR1 and CDR2: GTSNPN, SVGIG (reference sequence). The CDR3 is 15 residues long. CDR3 DNA: TGTGCCTGGAGTGGTAGCGGGGGGCCTACAGATACGCAGTATTTT. It encodes CAWSGSGGPTDTQYF.

This chain joins TRBV28 and TRBJ2-2, with 8 bases matching TRBD1. The germline V gene encodes CDR1 MDHEN and CDR2 SYDVKM. The CDR3 covers 14 residues. V shed 7 bases, J shed 2 bases, and the junction held 3 bases outside the gene matches. In DNA form, the CDR3 reads TGTGCCAGCATGACAGGGGTAAACACCGGGGAGCTGTTTTTT. Encoded protein: CASMTGVNTGELFF.

The gene calls are TRBV2 and TRBJ1-4; weak D call: TRBD1 (5 bases). The V gene's germline CDR1 is SNHLY and CDR2 FYNNEI. The CDR3 covers 15 residues. The V end lost 7 bases, the J end lost 6 bases, and 18 bases lay between the germline ends. The CDR3 protein is CASTSEGGTDEKLFF. The CDR3 DNA follows: TGTGCCAGCACCTCAGAGGGAGGGACTGATGAAAAACTGTTTTTT. Full variable domain (missing parts from reference TRBV2 and TRBJ1-4): EPEVTQTPSHQVTQMGQEVILRCVPISNHLYFYWYRQILGQKVEFLVSFYNNEISEKSEIFDDQFSVERPDGSNFTLKIRSTKLEDSAMYFCASTSEGGTDEKLFFGSGTQLSVL.

The J gene is TRBJ2-5, the V gene TRBV4-3; 8 bases fit TRBD2. The CDR3 has 16 residues. From germline, CDR1 is LGHNA and CDR2 YSLEER. V shed 0 bases, J shed 5 bases, and the junction held 8 bases outside the gene matches. DNA for the CDR3: TGCGCCAGCAGCCAAGATTACCCCGGCGGGGGGGAGACCCAGTACTTC. As protein: CASSQDYPGGGETQYF.

The chain recombines TRBV23-1 with TRBJ2-1; D remains unclear. TRBV23-1 is sorted into the ORF group, with uncertain function. The length of the CDR3 is 15 residues. The V gene lost 4 bases and the J gene lost 0 bases, with 10 bases spanning the gap. The CDR3 protein is CASSRWYFSYNEQFF. The CDR3 DNA is TGCGCCAGCAGTCGGTGGTATTTCTCCTACAATGAGCAGTTCTTC.

The CDR3 is CASSYSVGISGNTIYF. Written as DNA, the CDR3 is TGTGCCAGCAGTTACTCGGTGGGGATCTCTGGAAACACCATATATTTT. This sequence joins TRBV6-2 or TRBV6-3 and TRBJ1-3; D remains ambiguous. V was clipped by 0 bases and J by 0 bases, with 9 bases between them. CDR3 length: 16 amino acids. Looked up from germline, CDR1 is MNHEY and CDR2 is SVGEGT.

The chain links TRBV9 to TRBJ2-3; D unresolved. Looked up from germline, CDR1 is SGDLS and CDR2 is YYNGEE. V was shortened by 0 bases and J by 6 bases, with 14 bases between the two germline ends. This CDR3 is built from 15 residues. CDR3 bases: TGTGCCAGCAGCGTAGGGGCCAGCTCAAGGGATACGCAGTATTTT. This sequence encodes CASSVGASSRDTQYF.

The rearrangement uses TRBV28 and TRBJ1-5; 7 bases are a match to TRBD1. Germline V gene sequence: CDR1 MDHEN, CDR2 SYDVKM. The CDR3 totals 13 residues. The trim removed 10 bases at V and 1 base at J, leaving 4 bases unmatched. The CDR3 region has the DNA TGTGCCATACAGGGGCTGAGCAATCAGCCCCAGCATTTT. Encoded protein: CAIQGLSNQPQHF.

The chain couples TRBV6-4 to TRBJ1-1; 9 bases agree with TRBD1. The CDR3 runs to 15 residues. The V gene end was trimmed by 7 bases and the J gene end by 0 bases; junction bases not matched to a gene: 6. The V gene's germline CDR1 is MRHNA and CDR2 SNTAGT. CDR3 sequence (DNA): TGTGCCAGCACTAGACAGGGGGAAATGAACACTGAAGCTTTCTTT. Translating it yields CASTRQGEMNTEAFF.

The V gene is TRBV11-3, the J gene TRBJ2-5, with 7 bases fitting TRBD1. CDR1 and CDR2 from the germline V gene are SGHNT and YENEEA. The CDR3 covers 14 residues. Losses at the gene ends were 5 bases for V and 1 base for J; bases not matched to a gene: 4. This chain's CDR3 is CASSPRDSQETQYF. DNA for the CDR3: TGTGCCAGCAGCCCACGGGACAGCCAAGAGACCCAGTACTTC.

The V gene is TRBV15, the J gene TRBJ1-1; possibly TRBD1 for D (5 bases). Per germline, CDR1 LNHNV and CDR2 YYDKDF (reference sequence). This CDR3 has 13 amino acids. With 0 bases removed from V and 7 bases from J, the gap between germline ends came to 9 bases. CDR3 bases: TGTGCCACCAGCAGAGATCGGGGCTTTGAAGCTTTCTTT. This sequence encodes CATSRDRGFEAFF. Together with reference TRBV15 and TRBJ1-1, the CDR3 gives the full variable domain: DAMVIQNPRYQVTQFGKPVTLSCSQTLNHNVMYWYQQKSSQAPKLLFHYYDKDFNNEADTPDNFQSRRPNTSFCFLDIRSPGLGDTAMYLCATSRDRGFEAFFGQGTRLTVV.

This clone was counted only a few times. The gene calls are TRBV9 and TRBJ1-6, with 7 nucleotides matching TRBD1. CDR3 size: 15 residues. The V segment lost 0 bases and the J segment 7 bases; nucleotides outside the gene matches: 4. Germline V gene lookup returns CDR1 SGDLS and CDR2 YYNGEE. CDR3 in DNA: TGTGCCAGCAGCGTAGAGGACAGGCGGAATTCACCCCTCCACTTT. It yields the protein CASSVEDRRNSPLHF.

CDR3 coding DNA: TGTGCCAGCGGGTCAGGGATAACTAATGAAAAACTGTTTTTT. This codes for CASGSGITNEKLFF. The chain carries TRBV28 and TRBJ1-4, with D maybe TRBD1 (5 bases). The CDR3 spans 14 residues. Trimming removed 8 bases at V and 1 base at J, with 11 bases between. In germline, CDR1 is MDHEN, CDR2 SYDVKM.

V gene TRBV28 combines with J gene TRBJ1-2; D gene uncertain. The germline V gene encodes CDR1 MDHEN and CDR2 SYDVKM. The length of the CDR3 is 11 residues. The CDR3 bases are TGTGGGTATTGGGGAAACTATGGCTACACCTTC. Translated: CGYWGNYGYTF.

V gene TRBV5-1 combines with J gene TRBJ2-7; TRBD1 agrees at 11 bases. This CDR3 spans 15 amino acids. The trim removed 4 bases at V and 3 bases at J, leaving 6 bases unmatched. CDR1 is SGHRS and CDR2 is YFSETQ in the germline V gene. CDR3 protein: CASSRTGGANYEQYF. DNA of the CDR3: TGCGCCAGCAGCCGGACAGGGGGCGCAAACTACGAGCAGTACTTC.

The chain joins TRBV7-8 to TRBJ1-2; TRBD1 agrees at 9 bases. V was pared by 4 bases and J by 2 bases, with 5 bases of the junction left unmatched. This CDR3 has 15 amino acids. Germline CDR1 reads SGHVS; CDR2 reads FQNEAQ. As DNA, the CDR3 is TGTGCCAGCAGCTCCGGGACAGGGAAGAACTATGGCTACACCTTC. This gives the protein CASSSGTGKNYGYTF.

The J gene is TRBJ2-3, the V gene TRBV5-1; 7 bases are a match to TRBD1. The CDR3 is 16 amino acids. Per germline, CDR1 SGHRS and CDR2 YFSETQ. Trimming at V came to 4 bases and at J to 4 bases, leaving 12 bases not matched to a gene. The CDR3 loop reads CASSPVEAGGSDTQYF. Here the CDR3 DNA reads TGCGCCAGCAGCCCGGTCGAGGCAGGGGGATCAGATACGCAGTATTTT.